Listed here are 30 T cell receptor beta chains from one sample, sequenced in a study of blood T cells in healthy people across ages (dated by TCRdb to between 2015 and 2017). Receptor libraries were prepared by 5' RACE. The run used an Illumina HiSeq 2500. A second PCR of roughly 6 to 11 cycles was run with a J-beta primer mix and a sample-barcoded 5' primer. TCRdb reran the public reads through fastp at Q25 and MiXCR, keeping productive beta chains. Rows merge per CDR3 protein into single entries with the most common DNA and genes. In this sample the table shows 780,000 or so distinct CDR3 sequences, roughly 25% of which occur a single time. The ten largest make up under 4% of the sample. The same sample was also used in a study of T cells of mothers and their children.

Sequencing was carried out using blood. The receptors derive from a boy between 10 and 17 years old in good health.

The CDR3 region is CSVEGTGPEQYF. The CDR3 DNA sequence: TGCAGCGTTGAAGGGACAGGGCCCGAGCAGTACTTC. V and J are TRBV29-1 and TRBJ2-7; TRBD1 matches at 8 bases. Germline loops: CDR1 SQVTM, CDR2 ANQGSEA. J was trimmed by 6 bases and V by 1 base; bases with no gene match: 2. The CDR3 length is 12 residues.

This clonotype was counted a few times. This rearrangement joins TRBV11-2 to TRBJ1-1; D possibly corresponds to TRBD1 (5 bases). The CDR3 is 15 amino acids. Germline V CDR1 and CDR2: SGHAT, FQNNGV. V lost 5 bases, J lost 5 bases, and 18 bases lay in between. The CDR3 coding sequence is TGTGCCAGCAGCCCCTCTCCAGGGAGGGATACTGAAGCTTTCTTT. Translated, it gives CASSPSPGRDTEAFF.

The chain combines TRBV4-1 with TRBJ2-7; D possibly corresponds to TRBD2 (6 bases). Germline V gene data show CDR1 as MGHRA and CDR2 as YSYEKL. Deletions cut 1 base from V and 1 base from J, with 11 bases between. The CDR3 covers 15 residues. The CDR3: CASSQGTLASYEQYF. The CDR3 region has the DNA TGCGCCAGCAGCCAAGGAACGCTAGCGTCCTACGAGCAGTACTTC.

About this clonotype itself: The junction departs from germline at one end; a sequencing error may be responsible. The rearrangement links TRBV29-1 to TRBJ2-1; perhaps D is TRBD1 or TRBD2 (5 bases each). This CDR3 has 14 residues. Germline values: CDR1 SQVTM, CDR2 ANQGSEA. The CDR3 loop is CSVAGLAGSPVGLF. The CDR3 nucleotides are TGCAGCGTTGCTGGGCTGGCAGGGAGTCCAGTGGGGCTCTTC.

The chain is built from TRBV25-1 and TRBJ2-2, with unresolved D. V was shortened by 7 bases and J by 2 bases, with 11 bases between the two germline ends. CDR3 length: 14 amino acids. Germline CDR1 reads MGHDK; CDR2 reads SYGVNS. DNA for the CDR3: TGTGCCAGCACCGACTGGAGAAACACCGGGGAGCTGTTTTTT. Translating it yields CASTDWRNTGELFF.

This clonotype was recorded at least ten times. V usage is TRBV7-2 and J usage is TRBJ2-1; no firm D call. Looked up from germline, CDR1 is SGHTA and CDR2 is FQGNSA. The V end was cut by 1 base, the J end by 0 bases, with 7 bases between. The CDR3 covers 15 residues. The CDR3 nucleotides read TGTGCCAGCAGCTTAGGGCCGAGCTCCTACAATGAGCAGTTCTTC. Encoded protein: CASSLGPSSYNEQFF.

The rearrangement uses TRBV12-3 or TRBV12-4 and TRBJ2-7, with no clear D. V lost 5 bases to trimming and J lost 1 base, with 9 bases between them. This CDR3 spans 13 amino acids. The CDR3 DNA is TGTGCCAGCAGTGAAGAGTATTCCTACGAGCAGTACTTC. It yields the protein CASSEEYSYEQYF.

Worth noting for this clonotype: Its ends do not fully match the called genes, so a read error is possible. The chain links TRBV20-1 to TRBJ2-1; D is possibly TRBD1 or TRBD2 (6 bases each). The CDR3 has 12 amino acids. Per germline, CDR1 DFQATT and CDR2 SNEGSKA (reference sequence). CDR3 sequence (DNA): TGCAGTGCTAGAGACGGGGGCCATGAGCGGTTCTTC. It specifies CSARDGGHERFF.

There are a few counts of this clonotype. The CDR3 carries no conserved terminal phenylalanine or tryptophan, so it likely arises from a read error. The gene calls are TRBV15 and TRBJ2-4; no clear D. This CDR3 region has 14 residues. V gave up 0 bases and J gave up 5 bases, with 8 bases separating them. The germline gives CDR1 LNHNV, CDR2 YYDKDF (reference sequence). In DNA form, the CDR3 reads TGTGCCACCAGCAGAGATCAGGTAGAAAACATTCAGTACCTC. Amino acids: CATSRDQVENIQYL.

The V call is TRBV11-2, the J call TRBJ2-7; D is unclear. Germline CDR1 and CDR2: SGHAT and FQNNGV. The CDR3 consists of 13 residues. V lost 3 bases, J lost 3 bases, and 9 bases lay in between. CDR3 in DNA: TGTGCCAGCAGCTTTTACCCACTCTACGAGCAGTACTTC. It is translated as CASSFYPLYEQYF.

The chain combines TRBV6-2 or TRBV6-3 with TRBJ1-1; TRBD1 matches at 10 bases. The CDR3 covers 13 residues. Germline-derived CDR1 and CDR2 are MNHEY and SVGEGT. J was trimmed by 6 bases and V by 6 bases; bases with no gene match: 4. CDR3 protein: CASRGTGDAEAFF. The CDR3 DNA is TGTGCCAGCAGGGGGACAGGGGACGCTGAAGCTTTCTTT.

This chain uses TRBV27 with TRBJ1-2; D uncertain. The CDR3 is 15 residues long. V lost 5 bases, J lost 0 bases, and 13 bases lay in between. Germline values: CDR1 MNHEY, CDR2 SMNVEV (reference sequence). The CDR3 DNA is TGTGCCAGCAGTCCGTACCCGGCCCCTAACTATGGCTACACCTTC. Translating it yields CASSPYPAPNYGYTF.

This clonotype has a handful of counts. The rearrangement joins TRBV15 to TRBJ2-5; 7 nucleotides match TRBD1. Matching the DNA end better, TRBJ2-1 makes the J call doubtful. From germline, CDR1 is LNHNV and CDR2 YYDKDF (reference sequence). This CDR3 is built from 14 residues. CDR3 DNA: TGTGCCACCAGCAGACTCAGACAGGGCTATGAGCAGTTCTTC. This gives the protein CATSRLRQGYEQFF.

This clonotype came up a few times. CDR3 nucleotides: TGTGCCAGCAGAGGGGCCTGGATCGAGACCCAGTACTTC. This sequence encodes CASRGAWIETQYF. The V call is TRBV6-2 or TRBV6-3, the J call TRBJ2-5, with D tentatively TRBD1 (5 bases). The CDR3 spans 13 residues. Trimming cost V 6 bases and J 5 bases, with 13 bases left between them. Germline CDR1 reads MNHEY; CDR2 reads SVGEGT.

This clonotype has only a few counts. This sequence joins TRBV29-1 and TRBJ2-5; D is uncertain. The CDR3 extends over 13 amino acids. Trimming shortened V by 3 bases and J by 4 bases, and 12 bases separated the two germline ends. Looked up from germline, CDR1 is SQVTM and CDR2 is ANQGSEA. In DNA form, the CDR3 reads TGCAGCGTTGATAAAGAGTTAGGAGAGACCCAGTACTTC. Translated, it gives CSVDKELGETQYF.

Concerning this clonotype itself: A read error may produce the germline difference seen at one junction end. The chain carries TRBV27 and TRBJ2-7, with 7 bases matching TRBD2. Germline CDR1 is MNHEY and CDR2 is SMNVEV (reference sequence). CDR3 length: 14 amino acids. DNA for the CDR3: TGTGCCAACAGTTTAACGGGAGGATCGGACGAGCAGTACTTC. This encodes CANSLTGGSDEQYF.

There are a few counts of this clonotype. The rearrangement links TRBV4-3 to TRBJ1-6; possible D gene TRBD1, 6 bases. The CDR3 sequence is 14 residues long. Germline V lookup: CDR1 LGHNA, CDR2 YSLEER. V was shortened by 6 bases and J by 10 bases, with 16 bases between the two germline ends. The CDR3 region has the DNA TGCGCCAGCAGGGAACAGGGTCTTGGGTCACCCCTCCACTTT. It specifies CASREQGLGSPLHF.

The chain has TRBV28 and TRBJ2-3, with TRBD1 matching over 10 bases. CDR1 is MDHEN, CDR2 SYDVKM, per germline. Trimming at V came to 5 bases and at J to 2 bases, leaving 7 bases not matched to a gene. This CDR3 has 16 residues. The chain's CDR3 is CASSIPDRGDTDTQYF. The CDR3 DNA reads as TGTGCCAGCAGTATCCCGGACAGGGGGGACACAGATACGCAGTATTTT.

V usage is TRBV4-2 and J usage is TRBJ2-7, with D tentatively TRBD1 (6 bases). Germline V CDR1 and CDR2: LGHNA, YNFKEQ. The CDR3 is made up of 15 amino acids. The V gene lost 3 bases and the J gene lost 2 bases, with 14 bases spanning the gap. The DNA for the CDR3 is TGTGCCAGCAGCCAGGCAGGGGAGACGGCCTACGAGCAGTACTTC. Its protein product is CASSQAGETAYEQYF.

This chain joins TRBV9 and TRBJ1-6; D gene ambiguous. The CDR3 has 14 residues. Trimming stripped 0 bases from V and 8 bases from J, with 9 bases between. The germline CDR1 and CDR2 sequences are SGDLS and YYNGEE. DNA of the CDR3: TGTGCCAGCAGCGTAGGTCCCTTGGATTCACCCCTCCACTTT. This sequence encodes CASSVGPLDSPLHF.

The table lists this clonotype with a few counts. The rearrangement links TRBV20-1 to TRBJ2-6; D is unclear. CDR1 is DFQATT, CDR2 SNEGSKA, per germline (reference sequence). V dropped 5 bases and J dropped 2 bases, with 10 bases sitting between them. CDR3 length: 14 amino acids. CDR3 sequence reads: CSASLHPGANVLTF. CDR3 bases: TGCAGTGCTTCGCTCCACCCTGGGGCCAACGTCCTGACTTTC.

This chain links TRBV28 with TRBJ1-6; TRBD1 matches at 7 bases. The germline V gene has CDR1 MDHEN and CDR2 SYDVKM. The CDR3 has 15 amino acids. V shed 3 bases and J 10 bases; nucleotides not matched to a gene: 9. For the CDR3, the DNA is TGTGCCAGCAGTTTCTGGGCAGGGGGGGGCTCACCCCTCCACTTT. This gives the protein CASSFWAGGGSPLHF.

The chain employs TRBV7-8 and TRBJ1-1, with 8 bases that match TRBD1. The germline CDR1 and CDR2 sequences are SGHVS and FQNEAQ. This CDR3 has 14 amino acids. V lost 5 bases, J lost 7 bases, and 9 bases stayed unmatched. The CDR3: CASSSGTGSNEAFF. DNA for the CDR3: TGTGCCAGCAGCAGTGGGACAGGCAGCAATGAAGCTTTCTTT. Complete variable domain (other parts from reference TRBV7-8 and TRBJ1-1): GAGVSQSPRYKVAKRGQDVALRCDPISGHVSLFWYQQALGQGPEFLTYFQNEAQLDKSGLPSDRFFAERPEGSVSTLKIQRTQQEDSAVYLCASSSGTGSNEAFFGQGTRLTVV.

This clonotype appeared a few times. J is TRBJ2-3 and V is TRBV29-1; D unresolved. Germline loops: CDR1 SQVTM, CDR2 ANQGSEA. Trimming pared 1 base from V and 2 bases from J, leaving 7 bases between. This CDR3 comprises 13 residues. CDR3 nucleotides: TGCAGCGTTGAAGGACGGTCCACAGATACGCAGTATTTT. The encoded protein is CSVEGRSTDTQYF.

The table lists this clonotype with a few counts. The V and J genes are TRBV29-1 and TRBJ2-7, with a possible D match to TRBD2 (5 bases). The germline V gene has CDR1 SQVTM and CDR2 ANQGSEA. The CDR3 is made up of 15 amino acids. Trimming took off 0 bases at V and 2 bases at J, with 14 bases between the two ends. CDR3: CSVEETGSFTYEQYF. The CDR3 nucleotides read TGCAGCGTTGAAGAAACGGGGTCCTTCACCTACGAGCAGTACTTC.

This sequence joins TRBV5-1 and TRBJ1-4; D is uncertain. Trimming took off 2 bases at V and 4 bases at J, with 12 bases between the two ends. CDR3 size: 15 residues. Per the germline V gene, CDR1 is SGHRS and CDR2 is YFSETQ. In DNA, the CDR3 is TGCGCCAGCAGCTTCGGTAACAGCGTTAATGAAAAACTGTTTTTT. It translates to CASSFGNSVNEKLFF. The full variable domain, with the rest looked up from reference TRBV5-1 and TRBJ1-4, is KAGVTQTPRYLIKTRGQQVTLSCSPISGHRSVSWYQQTPGQGLQFLFEYFSETQRNKGNFPGRFSGRQFSNSRSEMNVSTLELGDSALYLCASSFGNSVNEKLFFGSGTQLSVL.

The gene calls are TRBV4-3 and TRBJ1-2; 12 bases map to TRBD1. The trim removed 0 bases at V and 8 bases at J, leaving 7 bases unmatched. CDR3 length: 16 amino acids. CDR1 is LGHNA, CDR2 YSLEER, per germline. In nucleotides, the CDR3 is TGCGCCAGCAGCCAAGAAGCTACCGGGACAGGGGGCGGCTACACCTTC. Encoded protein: CASSQEATGTGGGYTF.

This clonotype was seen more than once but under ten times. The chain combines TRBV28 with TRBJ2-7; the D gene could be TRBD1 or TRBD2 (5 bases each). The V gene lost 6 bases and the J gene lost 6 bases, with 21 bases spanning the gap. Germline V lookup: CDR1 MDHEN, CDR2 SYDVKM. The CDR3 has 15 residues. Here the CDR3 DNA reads TGTGCCAGCAGGGCGAGAGGGGAACCTGGAGGCGAGCAGTACTTC. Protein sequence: CASRARGEPGGEQYF.

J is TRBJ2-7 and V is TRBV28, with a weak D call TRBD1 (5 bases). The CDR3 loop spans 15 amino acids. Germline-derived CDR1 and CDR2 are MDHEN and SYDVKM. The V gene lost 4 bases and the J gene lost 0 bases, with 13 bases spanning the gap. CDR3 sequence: CASSSPTGTSYEQYF. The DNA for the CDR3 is TGTGCCAGCAGTTCTCCCACAGGTACCTCCTACGAGCAGTACTTC. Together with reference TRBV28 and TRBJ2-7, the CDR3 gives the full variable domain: DVKVTQSSRYLVKRTGEKVFLECVQDMDHENMFWYRQDPGLGLRLIYFSYDVKMKEKGDIPEGYSVSREKKERFSLILESASTNQTSMYLCASSSPTGTSYEQYFGPGTRLTVT.

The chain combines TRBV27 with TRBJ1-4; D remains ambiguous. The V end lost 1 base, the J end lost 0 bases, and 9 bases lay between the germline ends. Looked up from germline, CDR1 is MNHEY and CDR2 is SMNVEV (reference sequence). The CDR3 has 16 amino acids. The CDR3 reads CASSLYPGATNEKLFF. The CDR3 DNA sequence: TGTGCCAGCAGTTTATACCCCGGGGCAACTAATGAAAAACTGTTTTTT.